A single sample gave rise to the 22 T cell receptor beta chains below, sequenced in a study of blood T cell repertoires in COVID-19. Sequencing used immunoSEQ multiplex PCR; TCRdb keeps in-frame clones, though not all of them. The data show over 150,000 clones, 87% seen once. Sequenced: peripheral blood. These receptors all come from a woman aged 55-69 years who had recovered from COVID-19.

This clone has just a few counts. V is TRBV20-1 and J is TRBJ1-2, with D unclear. Germline CDR1 and CDR2: DFQATT and SNEGSKA (reference sequence). This CDR3 contains 13 residues. Trimming pared 3 bases from V and 4 bases from J, leaving 12 bases between. CDR3 loop: CSASDGGGYGYTF. For the CDR3, the DNA is TGCAGTGCTAGTGACGGTGGCGGCTATGGCTACACCTTC.

The chain links TRBV6-6 to TRBJ1-4; D may be TRBD1 (5 bases). With 8 bases removed from V and 1 base from J, the gap between germline ends came to 11 bases. This CDR3 is built from 14 residues. Looked up from germline, CDR1 is MNHNY and CDR2 is SVGAGI (reference sequence). CDR3 amino acids: CASWGQGTNEKLFF. The DNA of the CDR3 is TGTGCCAGCTGGGGCCAGGGAACTAATGAAAAACTGTTTTTT.

The table lists this clone with a few counts. J is TRBJ1-1 and V is TRBV7-3; 7 bases agree with TRBD1. Germline-derived CDR1 and CDR2 are SGHTA and FQGTGA. Trimming removed 5 bases from V and 4 bases from J; junction bases left unmatched: 7. This CDR3 region has 14 residues. CDR3 amino acids: CASSQGVTGTEAFF. CDR3 bases: TGTGCCAGCAGCCAGGGGGTGACGGGCACTGAAGCTTTCTTT. Combining the CDR3 with reference TRBV7-3 and TRBJ1-1 gives the whole variable domain GAGVSQTPSNKVTEKGKYVELRCDPISGHTALYWYRQSLGQGPEFLIYFQGTGAADDSGLPNDRFFAVRPEGSVSTLKIQRTERGDSAVYLCASSQGVTGTEAFFGQGTRLTVV.

Only one count was recorded for this clone. V gene TRBV28 combines with J gene TRBJ1-3, with 7 bases fitting TRBD1. The CDR3 length is 14 residues. V trimming: 2 bases; J trimming: 10 bases; junction bases outside the gene matches: 8. Germline values: CDR1 MDHEN, CDR2 SYDVKM. The CDR3 DNA reads TGTGCCAGCAGTTTAAGGGGACAGCCAAGGACCATATATTTT. The encoded protein is CASSLRGQPRTIYF. Using reference TRBV28 and TRBJ1-3 for the parts outside the CDR3, the full variable domain is DVKVTQSSRYLVKRTGEKVFLECVQDMDHENMFWYRQDPGLGLRLIYFSYDVKMKEKGDIPEGYSVSREKKERFSLILESASTNQTSMYLCASSLRGQPRTIYFGEGSWLTVV.

The chain employs TRBV5-1 and TRBJ1-2; TRBD1 might be the D (5 bases). Germline V gene lookup returns CDR1 SGHRS and CDR2 YFSETQ. V lost 4 bases and J 1 base, leaving 14 bases between the germline ends. The CDR3 extends over 15 amino acids. CDR3 nucleotide sequence: TGCGCCAGCAGCAGAGACAGAGTCGTTAACTATGGCTACACCTTC. Encoded protein: CASSRDRVVNYGYTF.

This chain links TRBV7-2 with TRBJ2-1; 9 nucleotides match TRBD1. J lost 1 base, V lost 7 bases, and 5 bases had no gene match. The CDR3 extends over 15 amino acids. The germline CDR1 and CDR2 sequences are SGHTA and FQGNSA. The CDR3 sequence is CASIRDRASYNEQFF. Here the CDR3 DNA reads TGTGCCAGCATCCGGGACAGGGCGTCCTACAATGAGCAGTTCTTC.

The V gene is TRBV5-1, the J gene TRBJ1-4; D is perhaps TRBD1 (5 bases). This CDR3 region has 16 residues. The V end lost 3 bases, the J end lost 3 bases, and 15 bases lay between the germline ends. Germline V gene lookup returns CDR1 SGHRS and CDR2 YFSETQ. The CDR3 nucleotides are TGCGCCAGCAGCTATATGGGTGTAGGGGCTAATGAAAAACTGTTTTTT. Translation gives CASSYMGVGANEKLFF.

The chain joins TRBV12-3 or TRBV12-4 to TRBJ2-5; 9 nucleotides line up with TRBD1. The CDR3 has 13 amino acids. J lost 7 bases, V lost 5 bases, and 5 bases had no gene match. CDR3 amino acids: CASSPADRGTQYF. The CDR3 region has the DNA TGTGCCAGCAGTCCAGCGGACAGGGGGACCCAGTACTTC.

The chain couples TRBV6-5 to TRBJ2-1, with D uncertain. Deletions cut 2 bases from V and 8 bases from J, with 13 bases between. Germline values: CDR1 MNHEY, CDR2 SVGAGI. The CDR3 loop spans 14 amino acids. The CDR3 protein is CASSYLTRSDEQFF. In DNA, the CDR3 is TGTGCCAGCAGTTACCTCACTCGGTCCGATGAGCAGTTCTTC.

J is TRBJ2-7 and V is TRBV27; D might be TRBD1 (5 bases). Germline V gene sequence: CDR1 MNHEY, CDR2 SMNVEV (reference sequence). This CDR3 is 16 amino acids long. Trimming stripped 0 bases from V and 3 bases from J, with 15 bases between. The DNA of the CDR3 is TGTGCCAGCAGTTTATCGATAAGACAGCAATACTACGAGCAGTACTTC. Protein: CASSLSIRQQYYEQYF.

The chain has TRBV10-2 and TRBJ2-5; 8 bases match TRBD2. V lost 2 bases and J lost 2; bases outside the gene matches: 7. Germline V gives CDR1 WSHSY, CDR2 SAAADI. The CDR3 covers 16 residues. The CDR3 nucleotides are TGCGCCAGCAGTGAGACGGTGGGCGGGGGGCAAGAGACCCAGTACTTC. Translating gives CASSETVGGGQETQYF.

The chain combines TRBV6-4 with TRBJ1-1; the match to TRBD1 covers 9 bases. V trimming: 6 bases; J trimming: 9 bases; junction bases outside the gene matches: 5. This CDR3 comprises 12 residues. Per germline, CDR1 MRHNA and CDR2 SNTAGT. For the CDR3, the DNA is TGTGCCAGCAGGGCCGGGACAGGGCAAGCTTTCTTT. The encoded protein is CASRAGTGQAFF.

V is TRBV11-2 and J is TRBJ2-7; a possible D gene is TRBD1 (8 bases). Germline CDR1 reads SGHAT; CDR2 reads FQNNGV. The V end was cut by 5 bases, the J end by 7 bases, with 18 bases between. CDR3 length: 14 residues. The CDR3 reads CASSGAGQAWEQYF. CDR3 bases: TGTGCCAGCAGCGGAGCGGGACAGGCTTGGGAGCAGTACTTC.

V is TRBV5-1 and J is TRBJ1-6, with D possibly TRBD1 on 5 matching bases. With 3 bases removed from V and 12 bases from J, the gap between germline ends came to 16 bases. Germline V gene lookup returns CDR1 SGHRS and CDR2 YFSETQ. The CDR3 sequence is 14 residues long. CDR3 coding DNA: TGCGCCAGCAGCTGGGGGGACGGTGAAGGACCCCTCCACTTT. It yields the protein CASSWGDGEGPLHF.

V gene TRBV11-1 combines with J gene TRBJ1-6; 8 positions match TRBD1. The V and J ends lost 5 bases and 9 bases, in that order; junction bases with no gene match: 9. The CDR3 contains 15 residues. Germline V gene lookup returns CDR1 SGHAT and CDR2 FQDESV (reference sequence). In nucleotides, the CDR3 is TGTGCCAGCAGCCTCCGGACAGGGCTATCTTCACCCCTCCACTTT. It is translated as CASSLRTGLSSPLHF.

The chain combines TRBV30 with TRBJ1-4, with D possibly being TRBD1 (6 bases). The V end lost 0 bases, the J end lost 10 bases, and 15 bases lay between the germline ends. The CDR3 consists of 14 residues. The V gene's germline CDR1 is GTSNPN and CDR2 SVGIG (reference sequence). CDR3 in DNA: TGTGCCTGGAGTGTAGGACAGTTCGACAGAAAACTGTTTTTT. This sequence encodes CAWSVGQFDRKLFF.

The chain combines TRBV6-2 or TRBV6-3 with TRBJ2-5; 7 bases fit TRBD1. V shed 5 bases, J shed 5 bases, and the junction held 11 bases outside the gene matches. Germline CDR1 and CDR2: MNHEY and SVGEGT. The CDR3 is 15 amino acids. The CDR3 loop is CASSKATGVGETQYF. CDR3 bases: TGTGCCAGCAGTAAGGCTACAGGGGTAGGGGAGACCCAGTACTTC.

The chain has TRBV30 and TRBJ2-4; D not certain. This CDR3 spans 14 amino acids. Trimming left V 0 bases short and J 0 bases short, with 6 bases between. Germline values: CDR1 GTSNPN, CDR2 SVGIG (reference sequence). The CDR3 loop reads CAWSVLSAKNIQYF. In DNA, the CDR3 is TGTGCCTGGAGTGTACTTTCAGCCAAAAACATTCAGTACTTC.

This clone was seen once. The chain employs TRBV28 and TRBJ2-7; TRBD1 agrees at 8 bases. The V segment lost 7 bases and the J segment 4 bases; nucleotides outside the gene matches: 9. The CDR3 sequence is 14 residues long. Germline V lookup: CDR1 MDHEN, CDR2 SYDVKM. CDR3 bases: TGTGCCAGCAATACCGGGACAGGAAGGTACGAGCAGTACTTC. It yields the protein CASNTGTGRYEQYF.

The DNA for the CDR3 is TGTGCCAGTAGTATTGGAGGTCTGGATGAAAAACTGTTTTTT. The encoded protein is CASSIGGLDEKLFF. The chain is built from TRBV19 and TRBJ1-4; D is ambiguous. CDR3 size: 14 residues. Germline loops: CDR1 LNHDA, CDR2 SQIVND (reference sequence). V dropped 3 bases and J dropped 6 bases, with 11 bases sitting between them. Using reference TRBV19 and TRBJ1-4 for the parts outside the CDR3, the full variable domain is DGGITQSPKYLFRKEGQNVTLSCEQNLNHDAMYWYRQDPGQGLRLIYYSQIVNDFQKGDIAEGYSVSREKKESFPLTVTSAQKNPTAFYLCASSIGGLDEKLFFGSGTQLSVL.

The chain employs TRBV10-1 and TRBJ2-3; D may be TRBD2 (6 bases). This CDR3 spans 18 amino acids. Germline values: CDR1 WNHNN, CDR2 SYGVQD (reference sequence). Between the trimmed V and J ends, which lost 3 bases and 11 bases, there was a span of 30 bases. Here the CDR3 reads CASSERTGRQRDFGKQYF. CDR3 nucleotides: TGCGCCAGCAGTGAAAGAACGGGACGCCAAAGGGACTTCGGGAAGCAGTATTTT.

V and J are TRBV24-1 and TRBJ1-1; TRBD1 aligns across 7 bases. This CDR3 spans 13 amino acids. The V segment lost 8 bases and the J segment 4 bases; nucleotides outside the gene matches: 6. Germline V gives CDR1 KGHDR, CDR2 SFDVKD. The CDR3 DNA reads as TGTGCCACCATCGACAGGGACGGCACTGAAGCTTTCTTT. This codes for CATIDRDGTEAFF.